A selection of T cell receptor beta chains follows, all from one sample in a study of OX40 agonist ivuxolimab in advanced cancers. Data came from immunoSEQ multiplex PCR; TCRdb stores just in-frame clones and leaves some out. The sample shows tens of thousands of clones, about 81% of them seen only once. The material sequenced was CD4+ or CD8+ T cells sorted from blood, taken in a trial of the OX40 agonist ivuxolimab. All receptors derive from an adult with an advanced solid tumor such as melanoma, head and neck, liver or kidney cancer. Each CDR3 is given with its conserved first and last residue. The order of the fields is CDR3 protein, CDR3 DNA, J gene, clone size, V gene, D gene. D genes are given only for firm matches. Clone size is stated in some rows and not others, as once, few, many or a class when expanded.

CDR3: CASSQEGGRGIEQYF; DNA: TGCGCCAGCAGCCAAGAGGGCGGGAGGGGAATCGAGCAGTACTTC; J: TRBJ2-7; size: NA; V: TRBV4-1; D: TRBD2
CDR3: CASSSVRQGADEQYF; DNA: TGTGCCAGCAGTTCCGTCCGACAGGGGGCTGACGAGCAGTACTTC; J: TRBJ2-7; size: once; V: TRBV2; D: TRBD1
CDR3: CASSLDPGLGVDEQYF; DNA: TGTGCCAGCAGCTTAGATCCTGGACTAGGGGTGGACGAGCAGTACTTC; J: TRBJ2-7; size: NA; V: TRBV11-2; D: TRBD2
CDR3: CASSLDTQETQYF; DNA: TGTGCCAGCAGCTTGGACACCCAAGAGACCCAGTACTTC; J: TRBJ2-5; size: NA; V: TRBV7-7; D: NA
CDR3: CASSLGTSGYYEQYF; DNA: TGTGCCAGCAGCTTAGGGACTAGCGGGTACTACGAGCAGTACTTC; J: TRBJ2-7; size: once; V: TRBV7-8; D: TRBD2
CDR3: CASSQDLGQLTEAFF; DNA: TGCGCCAGCAGCCAAGATCTGGGCCAGCTCACTGAAGCTTTCTTT; J: TRBJ1-1; size: NA; V: TRBV4-3; D: NA
CDR3: CASSALAAELYEQYF; DNA: TGTGCCAGCAGCGCACTAGCGGCCGAACTCTACGAGCAGTACTTC; J: TRBJ2-7; size: NA; V: TRBV11-1; D: TRBD2
CDR3: CSRVTDTQYF; DNA: TGCAGTCGGGTCACAGATACGCAGTATTTT; J: TRBJ2-3; size: NA; V: TRBV20-1; D: NA
CDR3: CASSLRWTGDGYTF; DNA: TGTGCTAGCAGCTTAAGGTGGACAGGGGATGGCTACACCTTC; J: TRBJ1-2; size: NA; V: TRBV7-8; D: TRBD1
CDR3: CASSSIAGGRETQYF; DNA: TGTGCCAGCAGTTCAATAGCGGGGGGGCGGGAGACCCAGTACTTC; J: TRBJ2-5; size: NA; V: TRBV28; D: TRBD2
CDR3: CASSLDLNYEQYF; DNA: TGTGCCAGCAGCTTGGACTTGAACTACGAGCAGTACTTC; J: TRBJ2-7; size: NA; V: TRBV7-2; D: NA
CDR3: CASSQSAVEAFF; DNA: TGCGCCAGCAGTCAATCGGCGGTAGAAGCTTTCTTT; J: TRBJ1-1; size: few; V: TRBV23-1; D: NA
CDR3: CASSLESTGFEAFF; DNA: TGTGCCAGCAGCTTGGAATCGACAGGGTTTGAAGCTTTCTTT; J: TRBJ1-1; size: NA; V: TRBV11-2; D: TRBD1
CDR3: CASSLGDYVFTGELFF; DNA: TGTGCCAGCAGCTTAGGGGATTATGTGTTCACCGGGGAGCTGTTTTTT; J: TRBJ2-2; size: NA; V: TRBV11-2; D: NA
CDR3: CASSAGTSTSTDTQYF; DNA: TGTGCCAGCAGCGCAGGGACTAGCACAAGCACAGATACGCAGTATTTT; J: TRBJ2-3; size: NA; V: TRBV9; D: TRBD2
CDR3: CASSQRTGGPSGNTIYF; DNA: TGTGCCAGCAGCCAAAGGACAGGGGGCCCCTCTGGAAACACCATATATTTT; J: TRBJ1-3; size: NA; V: TRBV5-4; D: TRBD1
CDR3: CASSIHFYEQYF; DNA: TGTGCCAGTAGTATACACTTTTACGAGCAGTACTTC; J: TRBJ2-7; size: NA; V: TRBV19; D: NA
CDR3: CASSTRQGVFTEAFF; DNA: TGTGCCAGCAGCACACGACAGGGAGTTTTCACTGAAGCTTTCTTT; J: TRBJ1-1; size: NA; V: TRBV13; D: TRBD1
CDR3: CASRSGGSVYNEQFF; DNA: TGTGCCAGCAGATCGGGAGGAAGTGTTTACAATGAGCAGTTCTTC; J: TRBJ2-1; size: NA; V: TRBV27; D: TRBD2
CDR3: CASSYGGSSYEQYF; DNA: TGTGCCAGCAGCTACGGCGGGTCGTCCTACGAGCAGTACTTC; J: TRBJ2-7; size: NA; V: TRBV7-9; D: NA
CDR3: CASSLVAGGRTDTQYF; DNA: TGTGCCAGCAGCTTAGTGGCGGGGGGGCGAACAGATACGCAGTATTTT; J: TRBJ2-3; size: NA; V: TRBV7-8; D: TRBD2
CDR3: CASSEALGVTNYGYTF; DNA: TGTGCCAGCAGTGAAGCGCTTGGGGTGACTAACTATGGCTACACCTTC; J: TRBJ1-2; size: few; V: TRBV2; D: NA
CDR3: CASSWTTGGEEKLFF; DNA: TGTGCCAGCAGTTGGACCACAGGGGGCGAGGAAAAACTGTTTTTT; J: TRBJ1-4; size: NA; V: TRBV6-5; D: TRBD1
CDR3: CASSYSAGGDYEQYF; DNA: TGTGCCAGCAGTTACTCCGCCGGGGGGGACTACGAGCAGTACTTC; J: TRBJ2-7; size: NA; V: TRBV6-5; D: TRBD2
CDR3: CASSLYGSTYEQYF; DNA: TGTGCCAGCAGTTTATACGGGAGCACCTACGAGCAGTACTTC; J: TRBJ2-7; size: NA; V: TRBV27; D: NA
CDR3: CSVGTGNTIYF; DNA: TGCAGCGTTGGAACTGGAAACACCATATATTTT; J: TRBJ1-3; size: NA; V: TRBV29-1; D: NA
CDR3: CASSLGGFYEQYF; DNA: TGTGCCAGCAGCTTGGGGGGATTCTACGAGCAGTACTTC; J: TRBJ2-7; size: NA; V: TRBV5-4; D: NA
CDR3: CASSLTVGVLMETQYF; DNA: TGTGCCAGCAGCTTAACGGTGGGGGTTTTAATGGAGACCCAGTACTTC; J: TRBJ2-5; size: once; V: TRBV7-8; D: NA
CDR3: CASSYATATQDEQYF; DNA: TGTGCCAGCAGTTACGCGACAGCCACTCAAGACGAGCAGTACTTC; J: TRBJ2-7; size: NA; V: TRBV6-6; D: NA
CDR3: CASTQDPGTRTDTQYF; DNA: TGTGCCAGCACCCAGGACCCCGGGACCCGCACAGATACGCAGTATTTT; J: TRBJ2-3; size: once; V: TRBV27; D: NA
CDR3: CASSLFGGDRETQYF; DNA: TGTGCCAGCAGCTTATTTGGGGGGGATCGAGAGACCCAGTACTTC; J: TRBJ2-5; size: NA; V: TRBV7-2; D: TRBD2